A selection of T cell receptor beta chains follows, all from one sample in a study of blood T cells in healthy people across ages. MiXCR, applied by TCRdb to the 5' RACE reads, yields one record per CDR3 protein. The table lists about 1.4 million distinct CDR3 sequences, 45% to 70% of them singletons. The specimen sequenced was blood. These receptors were obtained from a young man in good health. CDR3s leave out the opening cysteine and the closing phenylalanine or tryptophan. The order of the fields is V gene, D gene, clone size, J gene, CDR3 protein. A D gene is named only where the DNA matches it firmly. Only some rows state a clone size, as once, few, many or a class for expanded clones.

TRBV5-1,NA,many,TRBJ1-2,ASSLDNYGYT
TRBV3-1,NA,NA,TRBJ2-7,ASSQDRTPALEQY
TRBV12-3/TRBV12-4,NA,once,TRBJ2-3,ASSWAGPTDTQY
TRBV4-1,NA,NA,TRBJ2-3,ASSQVLGDTQY
TRBV29-1,TRBD1,NA,TRBJ2-4,SVETGTKNIQY
TRBV5-1,TRBD1,few,TRBJ2-7,ASSFRQGPYEQY
TRBV4-2,TRBD2,NA,TRBJ2-5,ASSQVVLAAQETQY
TRBV7-9,TRBD1,NA,TRBJ2-5,ASSSYRGREQETQY
TRBV6-5,NA,NA,TRBJ2-1,ASSYPVVRRAPGYLNEQF
TRBV29-1,NA,NA,TRBJ1-2,SVGARGSINYGYT
TRBV2,NA,NA,NA,ASRTYYEQY
TRBV12-3/TRBV12-4,NA,NA,TRBJ1-2,ASSLRVPDGYT
TRBV7-2,NA,NA,TRBJ2-5,ASSLRGWEETQY
TRBV19,NA,NA,TRBJ2-5,ASSMLTGVSETQY
TRBV4-1,TRBD1,NA,TRBJ1-5,ASSFTGTGANQPQH
TRBV15,NA,NA,TRBJ2-7,ATSRSRDLYEQY
TRBV4-1,TRBD2,few,TRBJ2-3,ASSQEFLAATDTQY
TRBV29-1,NA,NA,TRBJ2-5,SASSPRGIGETQY
TRBV27,NA,NA,TRBJ2-1,ASNLEPRGYNEQF
TRBV20-1,NA,NA,TRBJ2-3,SAIHLDELSTDTQY
TRBV20-1,TRBD1,NA,TRBJ2-7,SASPQGARSYEQY
TRBV10-1,NA,NA,TRBJ2-3,ASSEGHLADTQY
TRBV11-2,TRBD2,once,TRBJ2-3,ASSLDLTGGSTDTQY
TRBV3-1,NA,few,TRBJ2-5,ASSQGGQY
TRBV4-2,NA,NA,TRBJ1-2,ASSQTASMYGYT
TRBV7-9,TRBD1,few,NA,ASSVRTGTYEQY
TRBV3-1,NA,NA,TRBJ2-2,ASSQVEGFVTGELF
TRBV7-9,TRBD2,NA,TRBJ2-1,ASRSAAGGHRGEQF
TRBV6-5,NA,NA,TRBJ2-7,ASSYLRERPTYEQY
TRBV20-1,NA,NA,TRBJ1-3,SAAQGGTIY
TRBV5-1,NA,NA,TRBJ1-5,ASSLFPADSNQPQH
TRBV12-3/TRBV12-4,NA,few,TRBJ2-1,ASSPGLTSDEQF
TRBV7-2,TRBD2,NA,TRBJ2-1,ASSLLGLVYAEQF
TRBV6-2/TRBV6-3,NA,NA,TRBJ2-1,ASSYRVSAGKENEQF
TRBV28,NA,NA,TRBJ1-5,ASRVHRTAINSNQPQH
TRBV6-2/TRBV6-3,NA,NA,TRBJ2-1,ASSRAPGAETQF
TRBV11-1,TRBD1,few,TRBJ1-2,ASSPTGDGDGYT